The clone carrying this T cell receptor beta chain occurred once. The antigen is undetermined. The data originate from a study of T-cell memory formation after mild COVID-19. Study background: Clusters of TCRs were largely donor specific. Study results and limitations: Memory sampled before infection contained some responding clones, suggesting cross-reactive memory joined. CD4+ contracting clones were found mainly in CM and EM, and CD8+ ones in EMRA.

5'RACE, which relied on constant-segment primers, yielded TCR alpha and TCR beta cDNA libraries carrying sample barcodes and UMIs. Each CDR3 protein is one row after TCRdb ran MiXCR on the 5' RACE reads. Of 200,000 to 250,000 distinct CDR3 sequences in the sample, roughly 9.4% were seen once. Looked up from germline, CDR1 is DFQATT and CDR2 is SNEGSKA (reference sequence). The CDR3 consists of 12 residues. V was cut by 7 bases and J by 2 bases, with 9 bases left in between. The chain links TRBV20-1 to TRBJ1-5; D ambiguous. This sequence originates from a young man who had mild COVID-19 (a few samples of this study predate the infection). Cell type and time point are not known. Sequencing was done on a sample of PBMCs or a T cell subset sorted from them (not recorded which). The CDR3 sequence is CSGAEGNQPQHF. The CDR3 DNA sequence: TGCAGTGGAGCAGAGGGCAATCAGCCCCAGCATTTT.